These T cell receptor beta chains were read from a single sample in a study of T cells in localized non-small cell lung cancer. The method was immunoSEQ multiplex PCR; TCRdb's version includes in-frame clones alone and lacks a portion of them. Among approximately 12,000 clones listed, over 70% were seen once. The specimen was peripheral blood, collected before any cancer treatment. The receptor set was obtained from a male donor older than 55 with stage I lung adenocarcinoma. Both conserved end residues are part of each CDR3. Fields, in order: clone size, V gene, J gene, D gene, CDR3 DNA, CDR3 protein. A D gene is named only where the DNA matches it firmly. Where a row states a size, it is once, few, many or the class of an expanded clone; other rows omit it.

.,TRBV5-1,TRBJ1-1,TRBD1,TGCGCCAGCAGCAATACAGGGGTTGAAGCTTTCTTT,CASSNTGVEAFF
.,TRBV2,TRBJ2-1,.,TGTGCCAGCAGACAGGGTAATGAGCAGTTCTTC,CASRQGNEQFF
.,TRBV20-1,TRBJ2-7,.,TGCAGCAACCAGGGCTACGAGCAGTACTTC,CSNQGYEQYF
.,TRBV28,TRBJ2-3,TRBD1,TGTGCCAGCAGTAAATCCCTCGGGACAGTAAACACAGATACGCAGTATTTT,CASSKSLGTVNTDTQYF
.,TRBV7-8,TRBJ2-7,.,TGTGCCAGCAGCTCCTCCCTGCCGGCCTACGAGCAGTACTTC,CASSSSLPAYEQYF
.,TRBV7-2,TRBJ2-2,TRBD2,TGTGCCAGCAGCTTGGTTAGCGGGAGGTCCGGGGAGCTGTTTTTT,CASSLVSGRSGELFF
.,TRBV9,TRBJ2-3,.,TGTGCCAGCAGCCCCGATAGGAAGCATTCTAGCACAGATACGCAGTATTTT,CASSPDRKHSSTDTQYF
.,TRBV2,TRBJ2-2,TRBD2,TGTGCCAGCAAAGGGACTAGCGGGAGTGAGGGCGGGGAGCTGTTTTTT,CASKGTSGSEGGELFF
.,TRBV29-1,TRBJ1-1,.,TGCAGCTGCCTATCTAGCTGGGGGAACACTGAAGCTTTCTTT,CSCLSSWGNTEAFF
.,TRBV19,TRBJ1-5,TRBD1,TGTGCCAGTAGTGCGGACAGGAGTAGCAATCAGCCCCAGCATTTT,CASSADRSSNQPQHF
.,TRBV5-6,TRBJ1-1,.,TGTGCCAGCAGCTCCCCCCGGGGGGCCGACACTGAAGCTTTCTTT,CASSSPRGADTEAFF
.,TRBV2,TRBJ2-7,.,TGTGCCAGCGTTTTGACAGGGACTTCCTACGAGCAGTACTTC,CASVLTGTSYEQYF
.,TRBV7-3,TRBJ2-1,TRBD2,TGTGCCAGCAGCCCCGGGACTAGAGCCAATGAGCAGTTCTTC,CASSPGTRANEQFF
.,TRBV4-1,TRBJ1-3,.,TGCGCCAGCAGCCAATGGTCCGGGAGTGGAAACACCATATATTTT,CASSQWSGSGNTIYF
.,TRBV11-2,TRBJ2-1,.,TGTGCCAGCAGGTTGTTGACGACCTCCTACAATGAGCAGTTCTTC,CASRLLTTSYNEQFF
.,TRBV25-1,TRBJ2-2,.,TGTGCCAGCAGTCCGGTGGGGGGAGTGAACACCGGGGAGCTGTTTTTT,CASSPVGGVNTGELFF
few,TRBV7-9,TRBJ1-4,TRBD1,TGTGCCAGCAGCTTAGTAAGAAGGGGGCAAGCTAATGAAAAACTGTTTTTT,CASSLVRRGQANEKLFF
.,TRBV28,TRBJ2-7,TRBD2,TGTGCCAGCGGGGGCGGGTCTAGCGGGAGCTACGAGCAGTACTTC,CASGGGSSGSYEQYF
.,TRBV28,TRBJ2-4,.,TGTGCCAGCAGGGCCGGACTTGCAGGACAAAACATTCAGTACTTC,CASRAGLAGQNIQYF
.,TRBV7-9,TRBJ1-1,.,TGTGCCAGCAGCTTAGAGGGGTGGCCAGGGATAGTGGCTTTCTTT,CASSLEGWPGIVAFF
.,TRBV28,TRBJ1-5,.,TGTGCCAGCAGTTTACGGAGGATCAATCAGCCCCAGCATTTT,CASSLRRINQPQHF
few,TRBV6-1,TRBJ1-1,TRBD1,TGTGCCGGCGGGACAGGGGGAATCCCTGAAGCTTTCTTT,CAGGTGGIPEAFF
.,TRBV6-1,TRBJ2-7,TRBD1,TGTGCCAGCAGAGATAGGACAGGTTTGGCCTACGAGCAGTACTTC,CASRDRTGLAYEQYF
.,TRBV6-1,TRBJ1-2,.,TGTGCCAGCAGTGAAGCTTCCGGCGGCCAATATGGCTACACCTTC,CASSEASGGQYGYTF
.,TRBV28,TRBJ2-1,TRBD1,TGTGCCAGCACCCGCCGGGACAGATACAATGAGCAGTTCTTC,CASTRRDRYNEQFF
.,TRBV30,TRBJ1-5,.,TGTGCCTGGAGGCGGGGCGGGGGGGGCAATCAGCCCCAGCATTTT,CAWRRGGGGNQPQHF
.,TRBV10-3,TRBJ2-5,TRBD1,TGTGCCACCAGGATGGGACAGGGGGCTTTAGAGACCCAGTACTTC,CATRMGQGALETQYF
.,TRBV28,TRBJ1-1,.,TGTGCCAGCACGCCTTCTTTGGGCACTGAAGCTTTCTTT,CASTPSLGTEAFF
few,TRBV7-9,TRBJ2-3,.,TGTGCCAGCTCGAACTCGGGAGATACGCAGTATTTT,CASSNSGDTQYF
few,TRBV2,TRBJ2-7,TRBD1,TGTGCCAGCAGTGAGAGACAGGGGGCGGTCGCTGAGCAGTACTTC,CASSERQGAVAEQYF
.,TRBV28,TRBJ2-5,.,TGTGCCAGCAGTCCTGGTTCCAGGCCAGAGACCCAGTACTTC,CASSPGSRPETQYF
.,TRBV6-1,TRBJ2-7,.,TGTGCCAGCAGTGTCGAGTGGACCTACGAGCAGTACTTC,CASSVEWTYEQYF
.,TRBV28,TRBJ1-5,TRBD1,TGTGCCAGCAGTTTAGGACAGGGATACCAGCCCCAGCATTTT,CASSLGQGYQPQHF
.,TRBV6-6,TRBJ2-3,.,TGTGCCAGCAGTTACTCAGCAAGCAGTGGAGATACGCAGTATTTT,CASSYSASSGDTQYF
.,TRBV19,TRBJ1-2,.,TGTGCCAGTAGTCCACACCCTTCGACAGGAGGCTATGGCTACACCTTC,CASSPHPSTGGYGYTF
.,TRBV27,TRBJ2-3,.,TGTGCCAGCAGTTTAGCAATAGCGGAGGTAACAGATACGCAGTATTTT,CASSLAIAEVTDTQYF
.,TRBV7-7,TRBJ2-7,TRBD1,TGTGCCAGCAGCTACATACCACTGACAGGGATAAGCTACGAGCAGTACTTC,CASSYIPLTGISYEQYF
.,TRBV6-1,TRBJ1-4,.,TGTGCCAGCAGTGAAGCGTCAACTAATGAAAAACTGTTTTTT,CASSEASTNEKLFF
.,TRBV5-8,TRBJ2-1,.,TGTGCCAGCGCCCCCCGTTTCACTGGGAGCGGCCCAAGTCGGAATGAGCAGTTCTTC,CASAPRFTGSGPSRNEQFF
.,TRBV30,TRBJ1-2,.,TGTGCCTGGAGCCCTTTAGGGGGGGTTAACTATGGCTACACCTTC,CAWSPLGGVNYGYTF
few,TRBV7-9,TRBJ1-5,.,TGTGCCAGCAGCTTAGATTGGGTGCAGCCCCAGCATTTT,CASSLDWVQPQHF
few,TRBV25-1,TRBJ2-6,.,TGTGCCAGCAGTGACCTTGGGTCTGGGGCCAACGTCCTGACTTTC,CASSDLGSGANVLTF
once,TRBV28,TRBJ1-2,TRBD1,TGTGCCAGCAGTATGGACAGGGGTGAGAGGTATGGCTACACCTTC,CASSMDRGERYGYTF
.,TRBV7-7,TRBJ2-1,.,TGTGCTAGCAGCTTAGCGGAAGCAGATGAGCAGTTCTTC,CASSLAEADEQFF
.,TRBV28,TRBJ2-7,TRBD1,TGTGCCAGCATGGAGACAGGGGGCATCTACGAGCAGTACTTC,CASMETGGIYEQYF
.,TRBV19,TRBJ1-1,.,TGTGCCAGTAGGACCTATCAGGGGAGGCTGGAAGCTTTCTTT,CASRTYQGRLEAFF
.,TRBV29-1,TRBJ2-7,.,TGCAGCGTTCTGGAGTCACACTCCTACGAGCAGTACTTC,CSVLESHSYEQYF
.,TRBV7-6,TRBJ2-3,TRBD2,TGTGCCAGCAGCCAAAGTAGCGGGAGCTACACAGATACGCAGTATTTT,CASSQSSGSYTDTQYF
.,TRBV18,TRBJ1-1,.,TGTGCCAGCTCACCAAATCAACAGCTTGAAGCTTTCTTT,CASSPNQQLEAFF
.,TRBV30,TRBJ2-2,TRBD1,TGTGCCTGGAGAGAGACAAGACAGGGGATTCTCCACACCGGGGAGCTGTTTTTT,CAWRETRQGILHTGELFF
.,TRBV4-2,TRBJ2-2,TRBD2,TGTGCCAGCAGCCAAGAGGTAGAGGGAGGGTACTACACCGGGGAGCTGTTTTTT,CASSQEVEGGYYTGELFF
.,TRBV19,TRBJ2-2,TRBD2,TGTGCCAGTAGTATAGACCGCAGCGGGAGGGTTGGCGGGGAGCTGTTTTTT,CASSIDRSGRVGGELFF
.,TRBV6-5,TRBJ1-2,.,TGTGCCAGCAGTTACTCTAGGGATCACTATGGCTACACCTTC,CASSYSRDHYGYTF
.,TRBV5-1,TRBJ2-7,TRBD1,TGCGCCAGCAGCTTGGCCCGGGAGACAGGGGCCGAGCAGTACTTC,CASSLARETGAEQYF
.,TRBV28,TRBJ2-7,TRBD2,TGTGCTTCGGGACTAGCCACGAACTACGAGCAGTACTTC,CASGLATNYEQYF
few,TRBV27,TRBJ2-7,.,TGTGCCAGCAGTTTATCACAGAACTCCTACGAGCAGTACTTC,CASSLSQNSYEQYF
few,TRBV15,TRBJ2-1,.,TGTGCCACCAGCAGAGGAGGACAGCCGTTCTTC,CATSRGGQPFF
.,TRBV30,TRBJ1-6,TRBD1,TGTGCCCGGGGACAGGGCTATAATTCACCCCTCCACTTT,CARGQGYNSPLHF
.,TRBV7-2,TRBJ1-2,.,TGTGCCAGCAGCTTTACGGACGGGGGCTACACCTTC,CASSFTDGGYTF